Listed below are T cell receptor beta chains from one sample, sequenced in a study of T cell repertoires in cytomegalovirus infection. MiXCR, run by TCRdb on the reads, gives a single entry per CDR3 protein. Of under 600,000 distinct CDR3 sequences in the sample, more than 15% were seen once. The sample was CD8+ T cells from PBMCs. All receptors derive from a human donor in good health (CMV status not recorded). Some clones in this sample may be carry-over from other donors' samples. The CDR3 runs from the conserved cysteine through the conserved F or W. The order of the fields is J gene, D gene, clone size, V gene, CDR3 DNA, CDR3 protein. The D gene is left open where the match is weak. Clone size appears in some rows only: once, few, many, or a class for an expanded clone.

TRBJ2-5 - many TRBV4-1 TGCGCCAGCAGCCAAGGAGGGACACACACCCAAGAGACCCAGTACTTC CASSQGGTHTQETQYF
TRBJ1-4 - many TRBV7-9 TGTGCCAGCAGCTTAGGGACACGAGAAAAACTGTTTTTT CASSLGTREKLFF
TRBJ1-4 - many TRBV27 TGTGCCAGCAGTTTAGCAGGAGGTTTAGAAAAACTGTTTTTT CASSLAGGLEKLFF
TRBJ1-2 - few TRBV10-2 TGCGCCAGCAAAGGGGAGCAGGAGGGCTACACCTTC CASKGEQEGYTF
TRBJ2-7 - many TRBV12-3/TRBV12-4 TGTGCCAGCAGTCCCCCAGGCAGCGGAGAGCAGTACTTC CASSPPGSGEQYF
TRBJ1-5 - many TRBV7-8 TGTGCCAGCAGCTTAGGAGTAGCTAGCTATCAGCCCCAGCATTTT CASSLGVASYQPQHF
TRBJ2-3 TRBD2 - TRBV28 TGTGCCAGCAGTGAACCACTAGCGGGGGCGGCAGGTGATACGCAGTATTTT CASSEPLAGAAGDTQYF
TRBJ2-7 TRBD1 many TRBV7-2 TGTGCCAGCAGCTTATCGCGACAGGGGAAGGCCTACGAGCAGTACTTC CASSLSRQGKAYEQYF
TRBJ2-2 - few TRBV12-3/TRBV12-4 TGTGCCAGCAGTCCTCGGACGGCGAGCACCGGGGAGCTGTTTTTT CASSPRTASTGELFF
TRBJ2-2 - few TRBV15 TGTGCCACCGGCTCGGTGAACACCGGGGAGCTGTTTTTT CATGSVNTGELFF